This T cell receptor beta chain was recorded in a study of breast tumors, draining lymph nodes, adjacent tissues. Study-wide points: Luminal-like breast cancer showed significantly higher tumor–nontumor repertoire similarity than basal-like. The data were judged consistent with most tumor T cells coming from lymph node and expanding in tumor. Tumor T cell lymph node origin was a supported hypothesis, not proven.

The table lists this clonotype with many counts. What it binds is unknown. MiXCR, applied by TCRdb to the multiplex PCR reads, yields one record per CDR3 protein. The profile covers 200,000 or so distinct CDR3 sequences, with approximately 31% appearing a single time and roughly 4% taken by the ten largest. Germline values: CDR1 SGHRS, CDR2 YFSETQ. The CDR3 spans 13 residues. V lost 6 bases and J 0 bases, leaving 9 bases between the germline ends. Samples came from axillary lymph nodes draining the breast cancer. Sequencing was performed on axillary lymph node tissue. The receptor's source is a female donor with breast cancer. Some clones in this sample may be carry-over from other donors' samples. This chain joins TRBV5-1 and TRBJ2-5, with a tentative D call TRBD1 (6 bases). In DNA, the CDR3 is TGCGCCAGCACCGGGGACAACCAAGAGACCCAGTACTTC. It translates to CASTGDNQETQYF.